A selection of T cell receptor beta chains follows, all from one sample in a study of CD8 T cells in ankylosing spondylitis. TCRdb re-called the 5' RACE reads with MiXCR, one entry per CDR3 protein. There are approximately 260,000 distinct CDR3 sequences in the sample; around 9.1% occur only once, and 6.8% lies in the top ten. Input material: blood, either unsorted or a sorted T cell fraction (not recorded which). The receptors come from a male donor with ankylosing spondylitis or in good health (not recorded which). CDR3s include the opening cysteine and the closing phenylalanine or tryptophan. D genes are given only for firm matches. Size tells how often a clone was seen (once, few, many) or the class of an expanded clone, and some rows leave it out.

j_gene	v_gene	abundance	d_gene	CDR3aa	CDR3nt
TRBJ2-1	TRBV29-1	.	TRBD2	CSAVAGLAAYNEQFF	TGCAGCGCCGTGGCCGGACTAGCGGCCTACAATGAGCAGTTCTTC
TRBJ1-4	TRBV12-3/TRBV12-4	many	.	CASSPVGATNEKLFF	TGTGCCAGCAGCCCTGTGGGGGCCACTAATGAAAAACTGTTTTTT
TRBJ1-1	TRBV10-3	.	.	CAISAGVNTEAFF	TGTGCCATCAGCGCGGGGGTAAACACTGAAGCTTTCTTT
TRBJ2-2	TRBV24-1	many	.	CATSERKNTGELFF	TGTGCCACCAGTGAACGGAAGAACACCGGGGAGCTGTTTTTT
TRBJ2-2	TRBV5-1	few	.	CASSLMGGMNTGELFF	TGCGCCAGCAGCTTGATGGGCGGGATGAACACCGGGGAGCTGTTTTTT
TRBJ2-2	TRBV20-1	many	.	CSGRGMSNTGELFF	TGCAGTGGAAGAGGGATGTCGAACACCGGGGAGCTGTTTTTT
TRBJ1-6	TRBV5-1	many	TRBD1	CASSWDRGPFSYNSPLHF	TGCGCCAGCAGTTGGGACAGGGGGCCTTTCTCCTATAATTCACCCCTCCACTTT
TRBJ2-3	TRBV7-2	.	.	CASSMGHTDTQYF	TGTGCCAGCAGCATGGGACACACAGATACGCAGTATTTT
TRBJ2-3	TRBV7-2	.	.	CASSLGRMYGGTDTQYF	TGTGCCAGCAGCTTAGGGCGCATGTACGGGGGAACAGATACGCAGTATTTT
TRBJ1-2	TRBV12-5	many	TRBD1	CASGLAGTGGGYTF	TGTGCTAGTGGTTTGGCCGGGACAGGAGGTGGCTACACCTTC
TRBJ2-1	TRBV5-1	many	.	CASSLGSPNEQFF	TGCGCCAGCAGCTTGGGATCCCCCAATGAGCAGTTCTTC
TRBJ2-1	TRBV6-5	.	.	CASSYSGTTYNEQFF	TGTGCCAGCAGTTACTCCGGGACAACTTACAATGAGCAGTTCTTC
TRBJ2-2	TRBV9	many	TRBD1	CASSSQGQGYTGELFF	TGTGCCAGCAGCTCCCAAGGACAGGGGTACACCGGGGAGCTGTTTTTT
TRBJ2-1	TRBV2	many	TRBD1	CASKAPPLTGDDTYNEQFF	TGTGCCAGCAAGGCCCCCCCCTTGACAGGGGATGACACCTACAATGAGCAGTTCTTC
TRBJ2-2	TRBV7-2	few	TRBD1	CASSPGTGANTGELFF	TGTGCCAGCAGCCCCGGGACAGGGGCTAACACCGGGGAGCTGTTTTTT
TRBJ2-3	TRBV7-8	many	TRBD2	CASSSQNKAGDTDTQYF	TGTGCCAGCAGCTCCCAAAATAAAGCGGGGGACACAGATACGCAGTATTTT
TRBJ2-5	TRBV4-3	.	.	CASSQRWDYQETQYF	TGCGCCAGCAGCCAAAGATGGGACTACCAAGAGACCCAGTACTTC
TRBJ2-1	TRBV12-3/TRBV12-4	many	.	CASSLDWSWRAGRYNEQFF	TGTGCCAGCAGTTTAGATTGGTCCTGGAGGGCAGGGCGTTACAATGAGCAGTTCTTC
TRBJ2-7	TRBV19	.	TRBD1	CASRNPGQNSYEQYF	TGTGCCAGTAGGAATCCGGGACAGAACTCCTACGAGCAGTACTTC
TRBJ2-7	TRBV20-1	many	.	CSARTTGYEQYF	TGCAGTGCTAGAACAACAGGCTACGAGCAGTACTTC
TRBJ2-1	TRBV6-1	many	.	CASKQGNEQFF	TGTGCCAGTAAACAGGGAAATGAGCAGTTCTTC
TRBJ2-1	TRBV11-2	many	TRBD2	CASSLAGGDEQFF	TGTGCCAGCAGCTTAGCGGGAGGGGATGAGCAGTTCTTC
TRBJ1-1	TRBV7-3	many	TRBD1	CASSLTGQGGTEAFF	TGTGCCAGCAGCTTAACGGGACAGGGCGGAACTGAAGCTTTCTTT